The T cell receptor beta chain described here comes from a study of T cell repertoires in cytomegalovirus infection. Study-wide results and caveats: HLA-C-restricted CMV-specific TCR beta clonotypes were dominant in the ex vivo response.

From the reads, TCRdb called clonotypes with MiXCR, one entry per CDR3 protein. This sample yields a few hundred thousand distinct CDR3 sequences, of which 34% are seen a single time; roughly 13% belongs to the top ten. Trimming cost V 5 bases and J 3 bases, with 13 bases left between them. The germline gives CDR1 SGHTA, CDR2 FQGNSA. The CDR3 is made up of 14 amino acids. With regard to this clonotype: Its target is unknown.

The sample was cultured PBMCs, taken from culture after CMV antigen stimulation. The sequence was collected from a human donor in good health (CMV status not recorded). Some clones in this sample may be carry-over from other donors' samples. This chain links TRBV7-2 with TRBJ1-1; a weak D match, TRBD1 (6 bases). CDR3: CASSARKGDTEAFF. The DNA for the CDR3 is TGTGCCAGCAGCGCCCGTAAGGGGGACACTGAAGCTTTCTTT.